The 27 T cell receptor beta chains reported below all come from one sample, sequenced in a study of blood T cell repertoires in COVID-19. Clones were sequenced by immunoSEQ multiplex PCR, and TCRdb holds only the in-frame ones, with some missing. The sample shows nearly 80,000 clones, roughly 80% of them seen only once. The sample consisted of peripheral blood. The receptors shown here come from an older woman with acute or convalescent COVID-19.

The rearrangement uses TRBV2 and TRBJ1-1, with 7 nucleotides matching TRBD1. There are 13 residues in the CDR3. Germline-derived CDR1 and CDR2 are SNHLY and FYNNEI. With 3 bases clipped from V and 11 bases from J, the junction kept 9 bases outside the gene matches. The CDR3 DNA reads as TGTGCCAGCAGTGATTACAGGGGTCCGGGGGCTTTCTTT. Its protein is CASSDYRGPGAFF.

This chain joins TRBV3-1 (or the pseudogene TRBV3-2) and TRBJ1-1; TRBD1 is a possible D gene (5 bases). The germline V gene has CDR1 LGHDT and CDR2 YNNKEL (reference sequence). V gave up 1 base and J gave up 7 bases, with 7 bases separating them. The CDR3 runs 12 residues. CDR3 residues: CASSQAGGEAFF. As DNA, the CDR3 is TGTGCCAGCAGCCAAGCGGGGGGTGAAGCTTTCTTT.

CDR3 sequence (DNA): TGCGCCAGCGGGACAGCATCCTACAATGAGCAGTTCTTC. It translates to CASGTASYNEQFF. The V and J genes are TRBV5-1 and TRBJ2-1; 7 positions agree with TRBD1. This CDR3 comprises 13 residues. The germline gives CDR1 SGHRS, CDR2 YFSETQ. V lost 7 bases and J lost 1; bases outside the gene matches: 2.

V usage is TRBV5-1 and J usage is TRBJ2-3; weak D call: TRBD2 (6 bases). Trimming took off 0 bases at V and 4 bases at J, with 18 bases between the two ends. Looked up from germline, CDR1 is SGHRS and CDR2 is YFSETQ. The CDR3 runs 17 residues. The CDR3 is CASSLVSLAGRSDTQYF. CDR3 DNA: TGCGCCAGCAGCTTGGTATCGTTGGCGGGACGCTCAGATACGCAGTATTTT.

The chain is built from TRBV6-5 and TRBJ1-5; D uncertain. This CDR3 comprises 12 residues. Trimming removed 8 bases at V and 0 bases at J, with 5 bases between. In germline, CDR1 is MNHEY, CDR2 SVGAGI. The CDR3 DNA reads as TGTGCCAGCGGACTTAGCAATCAGCCCCAGCATTTT. Translated: CASGLSNQPQHF.

The V gene is TRBV5-1, the J gene TRBJ2-1; 7 bases are shared with TRBD2. V shed 3 bases, J shed 6 bases, and the junction held 12 bases outside the gene matches. CDR1 is SGHRS, CDR2 YFSETQ, per germline. CDR3 length: 16 residues. The CDR3 is CASSSAGVSDRNEQFF. CDR3 sequence (DNA): TGCGCCAGCAGCTCGGCGGGAGTCTCAGATCGCAATGAGCAGTTCTTC.

The chain combines TRBV15 with TRBJ2-1, with 11 bases matching TRBD2. Trimming cost V 0 bases and J 1 base; bases outside gene matches: 5. Germline V CDR1 and CDR2: LNHNV, YYDKDF (reference sequence). The CDR3 sequence is 18 residues long. This chain's CDR3 is CATSRELAGVGSYNEQFF. The CDR3 nucleotides are TGTGCCACCAGCAGAGAACTAGCGGGAGTTGGATCCTACAATGAGCAGTTCTTC.

This clone was detected once. This rearrangement joins TRBV7-3 to TRBJ2-1, with TRBD2 matching over 13 bases. The CDR3 is made up of 18 amino acids. Germline-derived CDR1 and CDR2 are SGHTA and FQGTGA. The junction had 12 bases not matched to a gene; V was cut back by 2 bases and J by 8 bases. For the CDR3, the DNA is TGTGCCAGCAGCTTATTACTAGCGGGAGGGCCAAACGGGGATGAGCAGTTCTTC. This encodes CASSLLLAGGPNGDEQFF.

The chain couples TRBV28 to TRBJ2-2; TRBD2 matches at 11 bases. Trimming cost V 6 bases and J 5 bases; bases outside gene matches: 11. Germline assignment: CDR1 MDHEN and CDR2 SYDVKM. CDR3 length: 17 residues. CDR3 in amino acids: CASRRIAGGGGTGELFF. CDR3 sequence (DNA): TGTGCCAGCAGACGAATAGCGGGAGGGGGAGGGACCGGGGAGCTGTTTTTT.

This clone was observed a few times. The chain combines TRBV11-2 with TRBJ1-5; 8 bases align to TRBD1. V shed 3 bases, J shed 6 bases, and the junction held 7 bases outside the gene matches. This CDR3 contains 15 residues. Germline CDR1 reads SGHAT; CDR2 reads FQNNGV. The CDR3 region is CASSLTGDIFQPQHF. CDR3 coding DNA: TGTGCCAGCAGCTTGACAGGGGATATTTTTCAGCCCCAGCATTTT.

The chain joins TRBV2 to TRBJ2-2; 8 bases align to TRBD1. J gave up 4 bases and V 6 bases, and 7 bases lay outside the gene matches. The CDR3 sequence is 15 residues long. CDR1 is SNHLY, CDR2 FYNNEI, per germline. The CDR3 here is CASSPGGASTGELFF. The DNA for the CDR3 is TGTGCCAGCAGCCCAGGGGGCGCGAGCACCGGGGAGCTGTTTTTT.

The rearrangement joins TRBV6-2 or TRBV6-3 to TRBJ1-5, with D possibly being TRBD1 (5 bases). Germline CDR1 is MNHEY and CDR2 is SVGEGT. V lost 5 bases and J 2 bases, leaving 10 bases between the germline ends. This CDR3 contains 14 residues. In DNA form, the CDR3 reads TGTGCCAGCAGTATTCAACAGGGCAATCAGCCCCAGCATTTT. Translated, it gives CASSIQQGNQPQHF.

V usage is TRBV7-2 and J usage is TRBJ2-1; D may be TRBD2 (6 bases). V lost 5 bases, J lost 3 bases, and 11 bases lay in between. The CDR3 is 14 amino acids. Germline loops: CDR1 SGHTA, CDR2 FQGNSA. CDR3 protein: CASSLGTGYNEQFF. In DNA form, the CDR3 reads TGTGCCAGCAGCCTAGGGACTGGCTACAATGAGCAGTTCTTC.

The chain links TRBV2 to TRBJ2-1, with D possibly being TRBD1 (6 bases). Trimming took 4 bases from V and 4 from J, leaving 14 bases between them. The CDR3 has 15 amino acids. CDR1 and CDR2 (germline): SNHLY, FYNNEI. The CDR3 sequence is CASSVRTVGYNEQFF. In DNA form, the CDR3 reads TGTGCCAGCAGTGTTCGGACAGTGGGTTACAATGAGCAGTTCTTC.

V usage is TRBV6-6 and J usage is TRBJ1-5; 8 bases agree with TRBD1. This CDR3 contains 16 residues. V lost 2 bases and J lost 2; bases outside the gene matches: 5. CDR1 is MNHNY and CDR2 is SVGAGI in the germline V gene (reference sequence). Here the CDR3 DNA reads TGTGCCAGCAGTTACCCGACGACAGGGGGCAATCAGCCCCAGCATTTT. Residues: CASSYPTTGGNQPQHF.

This clone was seen once. The V gene is TRBV4-1, the J gene TRBJ1-1; no reliable D call. Germline V gene sequence: CDR1 MGHRA, CDR2 YSYEKL. V was pared by 4 bases and J by 4 bases, with 16 bases between. This CDR3 spans 15 amino acids. CDR3 sequence reads: CASSLPLGSGTEAFF. The CDR3 DNA follows: TGCGCCAGCAGCCTACCATTGGGCTCCGGCACTGAAGCTTTCTTT.

This clone was seen once. The rearrangement links TRBV7-2 to TRBJ2-3; 7 nucleotides line up with TRBD2. The CDR3 is 16 residues long. V shed 1 base and J 2 bases; nucleotides not matched to a gene: 6. Per the germline V gene, CDR1 is SGHTA and CDR2 is FQGNSA. The CDR3 DNA sequence: TGTGCCAGCAGCTTAGGTCTAGGGACTATCACAGATACGCAGTATTTT. Protein sequence: CASSLGLGTITDTQYF.

This clone has only a few counts. V is TRBV7-8 and J is TRBJ2-2, with D possibly TRBD2 on 6 matching bases. This CDR3 is 16 amino acids long. Germline V CDR1 and CDR2: SGHVS, FQNEAQ. V dropped 0 bases and J dropped 7 bases, with 15 bases sitting between them. CDR3 coding DNA: TGTGCCAGCAGCTTAGCGGGGGGACGGCCAGGCGGGGAGCTGTTTTTT. This codes for CASSLAGGRPGGELFF.

This chain joins TRBV2 and TRBJ1-2; D ambiguous. The germline V and J ends were trimmed by 0 bases and 8 bases, with 7 bases remaining between them. Germline V CDR1 and CDR2: SNHLY, FYNNEI. The CDR3 is made up of 12 amino acids. As DNA, the CDR3 is TGTGCCAGCAGTGAAGCGCGTTGGGGCTACACCTTC. This encodes CASSEARWGYTF.

This chain joins TRBV7-8 and TRBJ2-3; weak D call: TRBD2 (5 bases). CDR1 is SGHVS and CDR2 is FQNEAQ in the germline V gene. Trimming left V 2 bases short and J 6 bases short, with 12 bases between. The CDR3 totals 14 residues. The CDR3 sequence is CASSLLFGGDTQYF. CDR3 nucleotides: TGTGCCAGCAGCTTATTGTTTGGCGGGGATACGCAGTATTTT.

V gene TRBV7-9 combines with J gene TRBJ1-3, with D perhaps matching TRBD1 (5 bases). CDR3 size: 16 residues. V dropped 2 bases and J dropped 0 bases, with 11 bases sitting between them. Germline CDR1 SEHNR, CDR2 FQNEAQ (reference sequence). The CDR3: CASSLRGMDSGNTIYF. The CDR3 region has the DNA TGTGCCAGCAGCTTAAGGGGAATGGACTCTGGAAACACCATATATTTT.

The rearrangement joins TRBV11-3 to TRBJ1-3, with D perhaps TRBD1 (6 bases). This CDR3 is 15 amino acids long. Per the germline V gene, CDR1 is SGHNT and CDR2 is YENEEA. Trimming stripped 2 bases from V and 2 bases from J, with 10 bases between. The CDR3 here is CASSLSGDTGNTIYF. CDR3 nucleotide sequence: TGTGCCAGCAGCTTATCAGGGGATACTGGAAACACCATATATTTT. The full variable domain, rest sourced from reference TRBV11-3 and TRBJ1-3, is EAGVVQSPRYKIIEKKQPVAFWCNPISGHNTLYWYLQNLGQGPELLIRYENEEAVDDSQLPKDRFSAERLKGVDSTLKIQPAELGDSAVYLCASSLSGDTGNTIYFGEGSWLTVV.

This rearrangement joins TRBV7-9 to TRBJ2-1, with TRBD2 matching 9 bases. CDR3 length: 16 residues. The V gene's germline CDR1 is SEHNR and CDR2 FQNEAQ (reference sequence). V was pared by 1 base and J by 7 bases, with 8 bases of the junction left unmatched. This CDR3 reads CASSLDLLAGFNEQFF. DNA of the CDR3: TGTGCCAGCAGCTTAGACCTCCTAGCGGGATTTAATGAGCAGTTCTTC.

The chain couples TRBV2 to TRBJ2-7; TRBD2 aligns across 7 bases. With V trimmed by 5 bases and J by 3 bases, 7 bases remained unmatched. Germline CDR1 SNHLY, CDR2 FYNNEI. CDR3 length: 14 residues. The CDR3 region is CASSNGLVGYEQYF. The DNA of the CDR3 is TGTGCCAGCAGTAACGGACTAGTTGGCTACGAGCAGTACTTC. Using reference TRBV2 and TRBJ2-7 for the parts outside the CDR3, the full variable domain is EPEVTQTPSHQVTQMGQEVILRCVPISNHLYFYWYRQILGQKVEFLVSFYNNEISEKSEIFDDQFSVERPDGSNFTLKIRSTKLEDSAMYFCASSNGLVGYEQYFGPGTRLTVT.

V gene TRBV19 combines with J gene TRBJ1-3, with no clear D. The CDR3 has 15 residues. Trimming stripped 1 base from V and 0 bases from J, with 7 bases between. Per germline, CDR1 LNHDA and CDR2 SQIVND (reference sequence). CDR3 nucleotides: TGTGCCAGTAGTATAGGGAGGAGCTCTGGAAACACCATATATTTT. Translating gives CASSIGRSSGNTIYF. The full variable domain, rest sourced from reference TRBV19 and TRBJ1-3, is DGGITQSPKYLFRKEGQNVTLSCEQNLNHDAMYWYRQDPGQGLRLIYYSQIVNDFQKGDIAEGYSVSREKKESFPLTVTSAQKNPTAFYLCASSIGRSSGNTIYFGEGSWLTVV.

The chain carries TRBV20-1 and TRBJ2-1; D unresolved. The CDR3 is 11 residues long. With 1 base removed from V and 10 bases from J, the gap between germline ends came to 8 bases. Germline V CDR1 and CDR2: DFQATT, SNEGSKA (reference sequence). The CDR3 protein is CSARVLEEQFF. CDR3 bases: TGCAGTGCTAGAGTGTTAGAGGAGCAGTTCTTC.

For the CDR3, the DNA is TGTGCCAGCAGCCACGACAGCCTCCATAATTCACCCCTCCACTTT. It encodes CASSHDSLHNSPLHF. The chain uses TRBV14 and TRBJ1-6; maybe TRBD1 (5 bases). The CDR3 spans 15 residues. Germline V lookup: CDR1 SGHDN, CDR2 FVKESK. The V end lost 3 bases, the J end lost 5 bases, and 11 bases lay between the germline ends.